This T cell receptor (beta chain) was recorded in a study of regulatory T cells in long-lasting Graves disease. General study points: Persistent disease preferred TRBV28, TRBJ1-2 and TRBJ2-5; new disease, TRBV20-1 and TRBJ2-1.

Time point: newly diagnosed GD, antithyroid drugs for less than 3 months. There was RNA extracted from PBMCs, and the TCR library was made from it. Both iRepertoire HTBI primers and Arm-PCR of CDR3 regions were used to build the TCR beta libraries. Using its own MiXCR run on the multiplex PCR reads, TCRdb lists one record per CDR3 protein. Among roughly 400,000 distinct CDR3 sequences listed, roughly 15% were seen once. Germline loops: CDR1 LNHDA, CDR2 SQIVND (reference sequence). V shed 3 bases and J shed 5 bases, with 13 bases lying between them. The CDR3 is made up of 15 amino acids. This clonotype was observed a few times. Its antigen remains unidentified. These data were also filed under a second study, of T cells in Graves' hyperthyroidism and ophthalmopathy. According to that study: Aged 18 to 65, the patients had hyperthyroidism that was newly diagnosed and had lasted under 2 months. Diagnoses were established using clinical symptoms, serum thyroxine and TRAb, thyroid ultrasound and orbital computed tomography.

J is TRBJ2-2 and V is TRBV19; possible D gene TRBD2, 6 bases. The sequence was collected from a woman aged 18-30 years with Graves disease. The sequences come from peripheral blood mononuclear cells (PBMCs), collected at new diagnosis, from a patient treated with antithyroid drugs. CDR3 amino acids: CASSITGEGTGELFF. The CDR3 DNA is TGTGCCAGTAGTATTACGGGAGAGGGAACCGGGGAGCTGTTTTTT.